This paragraph reports one T cell receptor beta chain. Its antigen remains unknown. Germline V gene sequence: CDR1 SGHRS, CDR2 YFSETQ. V was cut by 4 bases and J by 1 base, with 8 bases left in between. The CDR3 covers 14 residues. The protocol was immunoSEQ multiplex PCR, while the TCRdb copy is restricted to in-frame clones and leaves out a portion. The sample yields some 37,000 clones, roughly 86% seen once. These data originate in a study of OX40 agonist ivuxolimab in advanced cancers. Findings of the study overall: Among some nonresponders, normalized T-cell clonal expansion was also low.

This rearrangement joins TRBV5-1 to TRBJ2-2; D call uncertain. This TCR was recovered from an adult with an advanced solid tumor such as melanoma, head and neck, liver or kidney cancer. The material sequenced was CD4+ or CD8+ T cells sorted from blood, taken in a trial of the OX40 agonist ivuxolimab. As DNA, the CDR3 is TGCGCCAGCAGCCCTGGACGGAACACCGGGGAGCTGTTTTTT. Protein sequence: CASSPGRNTGELFF.